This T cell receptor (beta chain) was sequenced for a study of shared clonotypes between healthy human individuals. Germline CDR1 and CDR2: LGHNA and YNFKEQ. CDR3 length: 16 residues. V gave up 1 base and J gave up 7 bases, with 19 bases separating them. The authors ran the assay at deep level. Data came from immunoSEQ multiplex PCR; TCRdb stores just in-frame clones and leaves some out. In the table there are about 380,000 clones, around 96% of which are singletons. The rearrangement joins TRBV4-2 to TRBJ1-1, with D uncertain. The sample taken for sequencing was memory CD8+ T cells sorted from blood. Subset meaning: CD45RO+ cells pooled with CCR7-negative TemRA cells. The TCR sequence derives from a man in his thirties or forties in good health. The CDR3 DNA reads TGTGCCAGCAGCCAAGGGGCTTTCGACGTATTGGGTGAAGCTTTCTTT. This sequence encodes CASSQGAFDVLGEAFF.